Following are 6 T cell receptor beta chains from one sample sequenced in a study of OX40 agonist ivuxolimab in advanced cancers. TCRdb's copy holds only in-frame clones and misses some; the assay was immunoSEQ multiplex PCR. Of 50,000 to 65,000 clones listed, around 80% are singletons. The sample in question was CD4+ or CD8+ T cells sorted from blood, obtained in a trial of the OX40 agonist ivuxolimab. These receptors all come from an adult with an advanced solid tumor such as melanoma, head and neck, liver or kidney cancer.

The J gene is TRBJ2-7, the V gene TRBV5-1; 8 bases are a match to TRBD2. The CDR3 spans 14 residues. The germline V gene encodes CDR1 SGHRS and CDR2 YFSETQ. V lost 4 bases and J lost 5; bases outside the gene matches: 8. The CDR3 reads CASSTGTSFHEQYF. The CDR3 DNA reads as TGCGCCAGCAGCACCGGGACTAGTTTCCACGAGCAGTACTTC. The complete variable domain, with remaining parts taken from reference TRBV5-1 and TRBJ2-7, reads KAGVTQTPRYLIKTRGQQVTLSCSPISGHRSVSWYQQTPGQGLQFLFEYFSETQRNKGNFPGRFSGRQFSNSRSEMNVSTLELGDSALYLCASSTGTSFHEQYFGPGTRLTVT.

This chain links TRBV7-3 with TRBJ2-1; 8 positions match TRBD2. V gave up 5 bases and J gave up 8 bases; unmatched junction bases: 11. This CDR3 spans 15 amino acids. The germline gives CDR1 SGHTA, CDR2 FQGTGA. CDR3 amino acids: CASSGKRENRDEQFF. As DNA, the CDR3 is TGTGCCAGCAGCGGTAAGCGGGAGAATCGCGATGAGCAGTTCTTC.

The chain is built from TRBV4-1 and TRBJ1-1; 9 bases line up with TRBD1. The length of the CDR3 is 14 residues. With V trimmed by 4 bases and J by 5 bases, 5 bases remained unmatched. CDR1 MGHRA and CDR2 YSYEKL come from the germline V gene. The CDR3 region is CASSPGQGRTEAFF. The CDR3 DNA reads as TGCGCCAGCAGCCCCGGACAGGGGCGGACTGAAGCTTTCTTT.

V is TRBV5-1 and J is TRBJ2-3, with D possibly being TRBD1 (5 bases). The CDR3 runs 15 residues. Trimming left V 0 bases short and J 13 bases short, with 21 bases between. Germline loops: CDR1 SGHRS, CDR2 YFSETQ. This CDR3 reads CASSLGHLGEDVEYF. CDR3 bases: TGCGCCAGCAGCTTGGGTCATCTAGGGGAAGATGTTGAGTATTTT.

The chain links TRBV28 to TRBJ1-5, with TRBD1 as a possible D gene (5 bases). CDR1 is MDHEN and CDR2 is SYDVKM in the germline V gene. CDR3 length: 16 residues. Deletions cut 5 bases from V and 4 bases from J, with 18 bases between. CDR3 loop: CASSHRWGKDNQPQHF. For the CDR3, the DNA is TGTGCCAGCAGTCACCGTTGGGGCAAAGATAATCAGCCCCAGCATTTT.

J is TRBJ1-5 and V is TRBV10-3; no reliable D call. There are 16 residues in the CDR3. The germline V and J ends were trimmed by 3 bases and 0 bases, with 12 bases remaining between them. CDR1 is ENHRY and CDR2 is SYGVKD in the germline V gene. The CDR3 spells CAISDPTMHSNQPQHF. The DNA of the CDR3 is TGTGCCATCAGTGACCCGACCATGCATAGCAATCAGCCCCAGCATTTT.